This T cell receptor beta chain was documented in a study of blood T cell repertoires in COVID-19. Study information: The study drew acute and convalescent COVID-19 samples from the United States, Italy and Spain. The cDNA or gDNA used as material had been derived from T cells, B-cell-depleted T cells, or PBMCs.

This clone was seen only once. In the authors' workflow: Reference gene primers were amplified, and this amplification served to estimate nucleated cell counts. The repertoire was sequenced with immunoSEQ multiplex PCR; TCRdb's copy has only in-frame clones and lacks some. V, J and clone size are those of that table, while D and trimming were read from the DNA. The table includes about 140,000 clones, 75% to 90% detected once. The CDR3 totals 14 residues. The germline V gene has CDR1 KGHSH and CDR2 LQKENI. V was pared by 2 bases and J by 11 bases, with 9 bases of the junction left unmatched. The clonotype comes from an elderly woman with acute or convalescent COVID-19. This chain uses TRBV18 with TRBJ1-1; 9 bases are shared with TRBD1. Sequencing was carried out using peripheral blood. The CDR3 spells CASSPGGQGIEAFF. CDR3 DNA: TGTGCCAGCTCACCAGGGGGACAGGGAATTGAGGCTTTCTTT.